What follows describes a single T cell receptor (beta chain). Germline and junction disagree at one end, which may indicate a read error. These data are taken from a study of blood T cell repertoires in COVID-19. Germline V gene data show CDR1 as MNHEY and CDR2 as SVGEGT. The CDR3 has 15 residues. In the original processing: It was from reference gene primer amplification that nucleated cell counts were estimated. Repertoires were generated with immunoSEQ multiplex PCR, while TCRdb's copy carries only in-frame clones and drops some. V and J calls and clone size are as listed in that table; D and trimming were resolved from the DNA. Of some 300,000 clones listed, roughly 86% are singletons.

Sequenced: peripheral blood. This chain uses TRBV6-2 or TRBV6-3 with TRBJ2-2, with D possibly being TRBD2 (6 bases). The receptor's source is a man aged 70-80 years with acute or convalescent COVID-19. CDR3 residues: CASSYYRGNAGELFF. The CDR3 region has the DNA TGTGCCAGCAGTTACTATCGGGGGAACGCCGGGGAGCTGTTTTTT.